A selection of T cell receptor beta chains follows, all from one sample in a study of cytomegalovirus exposure and HLA in healthy donors. The protocol was immunoSEQ multiplex PCR, while the TCRdb copy is restricted to in-frame clones and leaves out a portion. This table has around 150,000 clones, about 76% appearing once. The sequencing input was PBMCs. These receptors were obtained from a woman between 40 and 55 years old in good health and CMV-seronegative. The CDR3 runs from the conserved cysteine through the conserved F or W. The D gene is left open where the match is weak. Only some rows state a clone size, as once, few, many or a class for expanded clones.

V gene,D gene,J gene,clone size,CDR3 protein,CDR3 DNA
TRBV27,NA,TRBJ2-2,few,CASSPFSNTGELFF,TGTGCCAGCAGTCCCTTTTCGAACACCGGGGAGCTGTTTTTT
TRBV29-1,NA,TRBJ2-7,NA,CSVVGLQAYEQYF,TGCAGCGTTGTTGGGCTCCAAGCCTACGAGCAGTACTTC
TRBV30,TRBD1,TRBJ1-2,NA,CAWSSDRVRGYGYTF,TGTGCCTGGAGTTCTGACAGGGTTAGAGGCTATGGCTACACCTTC
TRBV4-1,NA,TRBJ1-6,NA,CASRRQFEDNSPLHF,TGCGCCAGCAGGAGACAGTTCGAGGATAATTCACCCCTCCACTTT
TRBV2,TRBD2,TRBJ2-5,NA,CASWVLGGGPQETQYF,TGTGCCAGCTGGGTTTTGGGCGGGGGGCCCCAAGAGACCCAGTACTTC
TRBV5-1,TRBD1,TRBJ2-7,NA,CASSLDSGQVYEQYF,TGCGCCAGCAGCTTGGATTCGGGACAGGTTTACGAGCAGTACTTC
TRBV29-1,NA,TRBJ1-2,once,CSVGSPADNYGYTF,TGCAGCGTTGGGAGTCCAGCGGATAACTATGGCTACACCTTC
TRBV11-2,NA,TRBJ1-1,once,CASSFPGMNTEAFF,TGTGCCAGCAGCTTTCCAGGGATGAACACTGAAGCTTTCTTT
TRBV19,NA,TRBJ2-1,NA,CASSTRQANEQFF,TGTGCCAGTAGTACCAGACAGGCCAATGAGCAGTTCTTC
TRBV30,NA,TRBJ1-1,NA,CAWMSGFSRSSEAFF,TGTGCCTGGATGTCGGGGTTTTCTAGGAGTTCTGAAGCTTTCTTT
TRBV2,TRBD1,TRBJ1-5,NA,CASSTDRGQQPQHF,TGTGCCAGCAGTACGGACAGGGGGCAACAGCCCCAGCATTTT
TRBV19,NA,TRBJ2-5,NA,CASSIRQQETQYF,TGTGCCAGTAGTATTCGACAGCAAGAGACCCAGTACTTC
TRBV6-1,TRBD1,TRBJ1-2,few,CATRDRTNYGYTF,TGTGCCACCAGGGACAGAACTAACTATGGCTACACCTTC
TRBV28,TRBD1,TRBJ1-6,few,CASSLGTGDRSPLHF,TGTGCCAGCAGTTTAGGGACAGGGGATCGGTCACCCCTCCACTTT
TRBV7-9,NA,TRBJ1-2,NA,CASSSWLGGENSANYGYTF,TGTGCCAGCAGCTCGTGGTTGGGCGGGGAGAATTCTGCTAACTATGGCTACACCTTC
TRBV25-1,TRBD1,TRBJ1-2,NA,CASSEYRGTVYGYTF,TGTGCCAGCAGTGAATACCGAGGGACAGTTTATGGCTACACCTTC
TRBV30,TRBD1,TRBJ2-7,NA,CAWSVDRGIYEQYF,TGTGCCTGGAGTGTAGACAGGGGGATCTACGAGCAGTACTTC
TRBV15,NA,TRBJ1-2,NA,CATSRVGVYGYTF,TGTGCCACCAGCAGAGTTGGAGTCTATGGCTACACCTTC
TRBV7-9,TRBD2,TRBJ2-7,once,CASSPKTSGYEQYF,TGTGCCAGCAGCCCTAAGACTAGCGGATACGAGCAGTACTTC
TRBV7-2,NA,TRBJ1-2,NA,CASSLGPGLYGYTF,TGTGCCAGCAGCTTAGGGCCAGGCCTCTATGGCTACACCTTC
TRBV5-4,TRBD1,TRBJ1-3,few,CASRGRTGDNTIYF,TGTGCCAGCAGGGGAAGGACAGGGGACAACACCATATATTTT
TRBV19,NA,TRBJ1-1,NA,CASALLGKESAEAFF,TGTGCCAGTGCCCTCCTAGGTAAGGAATCGGCTGAAGCTTTCTTT
TRBV7-9,TRBD2,TRBJ2-1,NA,CASSAIAGGQHNEQFF,TGTGCCAGCAGCGCCATAGCGGGGGGGCAGCACAATGAGCAGTTCTTC
TRBV5-1,TRBD2,TRBJ2-3,NA,CASNRGGSTDTQYF,TGCGCCAGCAACCGGGGGGGGAGCACAGATACGCAGTATTTT
TRBV7-2,TRBD1,TRBJ2-3,NA,CASSPQGQGADTQYF,TGTGCCAGCAGCCCCCAGGGACAGGGAGCAGATACGCAGTATTTT
TRBV2,TRBD2,TRBJ2-3,NA,CASSELWSGGADTQYF,TGTGCCAGCAGTGAATTGTGGAGCGGGGGGGCAGATACGCAGTATTTT
TRBV4-1,NA,TRBJ2-5,few,CASSQILGGPKETQYF,TGCGCCAGCAGCCAAATTCTCGGGGGGCCGAAAGAGACCCAGTACTTC
TRBV19,TRBD1,TRBJ1-3,NA,CASRDRSIGNTIYF,TGTGCCAGTCGGGACAGGTCAATTGGAAACACCATATATTTT
TRBV2,TRBD1,TRBJ2-3,NA,CASSGQGRGTDTQYF,TGTGCCAGCAGCGGACAGGGGAGGGGGACAGATACGCAGTATTTT
TRBV28,TRBD2,TRBJ2-1,NA,CASSLWVLAGGPGEQFF,TGTGCCAGCAGTTTATGGGTACTAGCGGGGGGGCCGGGTGAGCAGTTCTTC
TRBV6-1,NA,TRBJ2-3,NA,CASRETGVRVTDTQYF,TGTGCCAGCAGGGAAACGGGGGTCCGGGTCACAGATACGCAGTATTTT
TRBV30,NA,TRBJ1-2,NA,CAWSVRLGGTF,TGTGCCTGGAGTGTACGCCTGGGGGGCACCTTC
TRBV29-1,NA,TRBJ2-7,once,CSVVGSSYEQYF,TGCAGCGTTGTCGGGAGCTCCTACGAGCAGTACTTC
TRBV5-1,TRBD1,TRBJ2-5,few,CASSFPPGQLQETQYF,TGCGCCAGCAGTTTCCCTCCGGGACAGCTCCAAGAGACCCAGTACTTC
TRBV28,TRBD1,TRBJ2-7,NA,CASSPGQVKWHEQYF,TGTGCCAGCAGTCCGGGACAGGTAAAGTGGCACGAGCAGTACTTC
TRBV5-1,TRBD1,TRBJ2-7,NA,CASTDGTGIYEQYF,TGCGCCAGCACCGACGGGACAGGGATCTACGAGCAGTACTTC
TRBV7-2,TRBD2,TRBJ2-4,NA,CASTPSAGVNIQYF,TGTGCCAGCACCCCCTCGGCGGGGGTAAACATTCAGTACTTC
TRBV11-3,NA,TRBJ2-7,NA,CASSLDGPSGVQYF,TGTGCCAGCAGCTTAGATGGGCCCAGCGGAGTGCAGTACTTC
TRBV7-2,NA,TRBJ1-2,NA,CASGRKQLYGYTF,TGTGCCAGCGGAAGGAAACAGCTATATGGCTACACCTTC
TRBV28,TRBD1,TRBJ1-6,NA,CASTPGQVYNSPLHF,TGTGCCTCCACCCCCGGACAGGTCTATAATTCACCCCTCCACTTT
TRBV28,NA,TRBJ2-3,NA,CASREAADTQYF,TGTGCCAGCCGCGAGGCGGCAGATACGCAGTATTTT
TRBV7-3,NA,TRBJ1-1,NA,CASGRNMNTEAFF,TGTGCCAGCGGTCGTAACATGAACACTGAAGCTTTCTTT
TRBV7-2,NA,TRBJ2-7,NA,CASSFQGMGSYEQYF,TGTGCCAGCAGCTTTCAGGGTATGGGCTCCTACGAGCAGTACTTC
TRBV5-6,NA,TRBJ2-6,few,CASSKPHSGANVLTF,TGTGCCAGCAGCAAGCCCCACTCTGGGGCCAACGTCCTGACTTTC
TRBV5-4,TRBD1,TRBJ1-6,NA,CASSSNRGSSPLHF,TGTGCCAGCAGCTCAAACAGGGGGAGTTCACCCCTCCACTTT
TRBV4-1,NA,TRBJ2-3,NA,CASSQDHERGMDTQYF,TGCGCCAGCAGCCAAGATCACGAGAGAGGTATGGATACGCAGTATTTT